The sequence of this T cell receptor (beta chain) was determined in a study of T cell repertoires in cytomegalovirus infection. The overall study: Indications came from public TCR beta signatures; they pointed to CMV infection and to a matching HLA type.

The ends were cut back, 0 bases at V and 6 bases at J, with 10 bases in the middle. From germline, CDR1 is SGHTS and CDR2 YDEGEE. The CDR3 runs to 14 residues. A single record per CDR3 protein comes from TCRdb applying MiXCR to the reads. Among about a million distinct CDR3 sequences listed, roughly 30% were seen once. Study-level results: HLA-C-restricted CMV-specific TCR beta clonotypes prevailed in the ex vivo response. Pooled public TCR beta family frequency picked out CMV carriers with the relevant HLA.

The table lists this clonotype with a few counts. Its antigen remains unidentified. This chain links TRBV5-8 with TRBJ2-4; D unclear. This sequence originates from a human donor in good health (CMV status not recorded). Some clones in this sample may be carry-over from other donors' samples. Source: cultured CD8+ T cells from PBMCs, taken from culture after CMV antigen stimulation. The CDR3, as DNA: TGTGCCAGCAGCTTGGTGGTAGACCCAAACATTCAGTACTTC. It encodes CASSLVVDPNIQYF.